Listed below are T cell receptor beta chains from one sample, sequenced in a study of monozygotic twins with cystic fibrosis. The data were produced by immunoSEQ multiplex PCR, yet TCRdb's version contains in-frame clones alone and is incomplete. The repertoire includes 39,000 or so clones, 85% to 95% of them detected once, and about 0.2% sits in the top ten. The specimen sequenced was blood. The origin of the receptors is a boy aged 2 to 9 with cystic fibrosis. Each CDR3 is given with its conserved first and last residue. The order of the fields is V gene, D gene, clone size, J gene, CDR3 protein, CDR3 DNA. D genes are given only for firm matches. Only some rows state a clone size, as once, few, many or a class for expanded clones.

>TRBV7-6|NA|NA|TRBJ2-3
CASSLERWGSGNTQYF
TGTGCCAGCAGCTTAGAACGCTGGGGGTCCGGGAATACGCAGTATTTT
>TRBV7-2|TRBD1|once|TRBJ1-1
CASSPTGVNTEAFF
TGTGCCAGCAGCCCGACAGGGGTGAACACTGAAGCTTTCTTT
>TRBV7-6|NA|NA|TRBJ2-3
CASSLGWGNTDTQYF
TGTGCCAGCAGCTTAGGGTGGGGAAACACAGATACGCAGTATTTT
>TRBV19|NA|NA|TRBJ1-2
CASSIRDNNYGYTF
TGTGCCAGTAGTATCCGGGATAATAACTATGGCTACACCTTC
>TRBV6-6|TRBD1|NA|TRBJ2-3
CASSLQGWGDTQYF
TGTGCCAGCAGTTTACAGGGGTGGGGAGATACGCAGTATTTT
>TRBV9|TRBD1|NA|TRBJ1-5
CASSEGDSSNQPQHF
TGTGCCAGCAGCGAGGGGGACAGCAGCAATCAGCCCCAGCATTTT
>TRBV5-6|NA|NA|TRBJ1-1
CASSFRQAEAFF
TGTGCCAGCAGCTTCAGACAGGCAGAAGCTTTCTTT
>TRBV10-3|TRBD2|NA|TRBJ2-7
CAISGSLAASSYEQYF
TGTGCCATCAGTGGGTCACTAGCGGCGAGCTCCTACGAGCAGTACTTC
>TRBV27|TRBD1|NA|TRBJ1-6
CASTQFGGQVNSPLHF
TGTGCCAGCACACAATTTGGGGGACAGGTTAATTCACCCCTCCACTTT
>TRBV4-1|NA|NA|TRBJ2-7
CASSQGDSRYEQYF
TGCGCCAGCAGCCAAGGGGATAGCAGGTACGAGCAGTACTTC
>TRBV19|NA|NA|TRBJ1-5
CASIGGPYSNQPQHF
TGTGCCAGTATTGGAGGGCCCTATAGCAATCAGCCCCAGCATTTT
>TRBV13|NA|NA|TRBJ1-2
CASSSQDYMGRRQGYTF
TGTGCCAGCAGCTCACAAGATTACATGGGACGGCGACAGGGCTACACCTTC
>TRBV6-6|TRBD2|NA|TRBJ2-7
CASSYSAGGSYEQYF
TGTGCCAGCAGTTACTCCGCGGGGGGATCCTACGAGCAGTACTTC
>TRBV27|NA|NA|TRBJ1-1
CASRAGTTNTEAFF
TGTGCCAGCAGAGCCGGGACAACGAACACTGAAGCTTTCTTT
>TRBV11-3|TRBD1|NA|TRBJ2-7
CASSPGQSYEQYF
TGTGCCAGCAGCCCGGGACAGAGCTACGAGCAGTACTTC
>TRBV5-1|TRBD2|NA|TRBJ2-7
CASSLLAGGSDEQYF
TGCGCCAGCAGCCTCCTAGCGGGAGGTAGCGACGAGCAGTACTTC
>TRBV15|NA|NA|TRBJ2-7
CATSPSRLIGAYEQYF
TGTGCCACCAGCCCCAGCCGCCTCATTGGCGCCTACGAGCAGTACTTC
>TRBV14|TRBD2|few|TRBJ2-1
CASSQDWAPSGRNEQFF
TGTGCCAGCAGCCAAGATTGGGCCCCTAGCGGGCGGAATGAGCAGTTCTTC
>TRBV4-2|NA|few|TRBJ2-5
CASSQEPTGETQYF
TGTGCCAGCAGCCAAGAACCCACCGGGGAGACCCAGTACTTC
>TRBV29-1|TRBD1|NA|TRBJ1-1
CSVVWGTVSDTEAFF
TGCAGCGTCGTTTGGGGGACAGTGTCGGACACTGAAGCTTTCTTT
>TRBV15|NA|NA|TRBJ2-7
CATSSGLSVYEQYF
TGTGCCACCAGCAGTGGTTTATCGGTCTACGAGCAGTACTTC
>TRBV5-4|NA|few|TRBJ1-6
CASSPSPPANSPLHF
TGTGCCAGCAGCCCCTCACCGCCAGCGAACTCACCCCTCCACTTT
>TRBV7-3|TRBD2|NA|TRBJ2-3
CASSPGLASTDTQYF
TGTGCCAGCAGCCCAGGACTAGCGAGCACAGATACGCAGTATTTT
>TRBV5-4|NA|NA|TRBJ2-2
CASSFQGTGELFF
TGTGCCAGCAGCTTCCAGGGGACCGGGGAGCTGTTTTTT
>TRBV5-4|TRBD1|NA|TRBJ2-3
CASSLENLGQGNTDTQYF
TGTGCCAGCAGCTTGGAAAATCTTGGACAGGGTAACACAGATACGCAGTATTTT
>TRBV2|NA|NA|TRBJ1-2
CASIRTRNYGYTF
TGTGCCAGCATTCGGACCCGTAACTATGGCTACACCTTC
>TRBV7-6|TRBD1|NA|TRBJ1-3
CASSTPTTGSQSAGNTIYF
TGTGCCAGCAGCACCCCGACGACAGGGAGCCAGTCTGCTGGAAACACCATATATTTT
>TRBV6-1|NA|NA|TRBJ1-1
CASREGRVANTEAFF
TGTGCCAGCAGGGAGGGGAGAGTGGCGAACACTGAAGCTTTCTTT
>TRBV5-1|NA|NA|TRBJ1-2
CASSLSGGYGYTF
TGCGCCAGCAGCTTGTCCGGGGGATACGGCTACACCTTC
>TRBV9|TRBD1|NA|TRBJ2-7
CASSVGQGAYEQYF
TGTGCCAGCAGCGTAGGACAGGGGGCCTACGAGCAGTACTTC
>TRBV13|NA|NA|TRBJ2-2
CASSRPHATGAGELFF
TGTGCCAGCAGCCGTCCCCACGCGACAGGCGCCGGGGAGCTGTTTTTT
>TRBV29-1|NA|once|TRBJ1-1
CSVADGEVTAEAFF
TGCAGCGTTGCTGATGGGGAAGTAACAGCAGAAGCTTTCTTT
>TRBV27|TRBD1|NA|TRBJ1-1
CASRRDRYLNTEAFF
TGTGCCAGCAGAAGGGACAGGTACTTGAACACTGAAGCTTTCTTT
>TRBV19|TRBD1|NA|TRBJ2-7
CASSLGQGAYEQYF
TGTGCCAGTAGTTTGGGACAGGGGGCCTACGAGCAGTACTTC
>TRBV19|NA|NA|TRBJ2-7
CASSYTGYEQYF
TGTGCCAGTAGTTACACAGGGTACGAGCAGTACTTC
>TRBV9|NA|once|TRBJ1-6
CASSVSSSYNSPLHF
TGTGCCAGCAGCGTGTCGAGCTCCTATAATTCACCCCTCCACTTT
>TRBV29-1|NA|NA|TRBJ2-1
CSVEPSLQSSYNEQFF
TGCAGCGTTGAACCGAGCCTTCAGAGCTCCTACAATGAGCAGTTCTTC
>TRBV6-6|TRBD1|NA|TRBJ1-4
CASSYSYRGGEKLFF
TGTGCCAGCAGTTACTCGTACAGGGGAGGTGAAAAACTGTTTTTT
>TRBV5-6|NA|NA|TRBJ1-5
CASSLGDGISNQPQHF
TGTGCCAGCAGCTTAGGAGACGGCATAAGCAATCAGCCCCAGCATTTT
>TRBV29-1|NA|NA|TRBJ2-1
CSVEDPDRSSYNEQFF
TGCAGCGTTGAAGACCCGGACAGAAGCTCCTACAATGAGCAGTTCTTC
>TRBV10-2|NA|few|TRBJ1-1
CASSASLNTEAFF
TGCGCCAGCAGTGCGAGTTTGAACACTGAAGCTTTCTTT
>TRBV19|NA|NA|TRBJ1-3
CASSPGTRSGNTIYF
TGTGCCAGTAGTCCCGGGACCAGGTCTGGAAACACCATATATTTT
>TRBV5-1|TRBD1|NA|TRBJ1-1
CASSLTGGGTEAFF
TGCGCCAGCAGCTTGACAGGGGGAGGTACTGAAGCTTTCTTT
>TRBV14|NA|NA|TRBJ1-6
CASSQDPGSDNSPLHF
TGTGCCAGCAGCCAAGATCCGGGTTCGGATAATTCACCCCTCCACTTT
>TRBV5-6|NA|NA|TRBJ1-5
CASSWMTAKNQPQHF
TGTGCCAGCAGCTGGATGACAGCCAAGAATCAGCCCCAGCATTTT
>TRBV5-1|TRBD1|NA|TRBJ2-2
CASSPAAQGGFPGELFF
TGCGCCAGCAGCCCCGCCGCACAGGGGGGATTCCCCGGGGAGCTGTTTTTT